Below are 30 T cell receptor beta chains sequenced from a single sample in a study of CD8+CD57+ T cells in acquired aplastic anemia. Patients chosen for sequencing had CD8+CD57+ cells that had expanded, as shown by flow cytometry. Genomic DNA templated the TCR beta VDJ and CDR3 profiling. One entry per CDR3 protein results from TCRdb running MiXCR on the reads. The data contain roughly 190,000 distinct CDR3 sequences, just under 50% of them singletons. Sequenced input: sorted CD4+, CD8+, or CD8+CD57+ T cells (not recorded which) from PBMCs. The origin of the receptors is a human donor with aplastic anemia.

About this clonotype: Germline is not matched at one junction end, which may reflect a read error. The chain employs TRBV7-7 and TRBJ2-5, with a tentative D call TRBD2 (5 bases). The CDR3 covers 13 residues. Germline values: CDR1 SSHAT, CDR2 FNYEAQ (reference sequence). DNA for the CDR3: TGTGCTAGCAGCCCGGACTTTGGGGAGACCCAGTACTTC. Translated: CASSPDFGETQYF.

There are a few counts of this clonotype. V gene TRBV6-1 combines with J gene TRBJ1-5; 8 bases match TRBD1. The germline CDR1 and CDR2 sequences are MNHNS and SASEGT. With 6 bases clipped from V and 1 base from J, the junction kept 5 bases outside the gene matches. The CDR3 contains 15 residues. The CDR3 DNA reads TGTGCCAGCAGGAAAGGGACAGGAAGCAATCAGCCCCAGCATTTT. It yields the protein CASRKGTGSNQPQHF.

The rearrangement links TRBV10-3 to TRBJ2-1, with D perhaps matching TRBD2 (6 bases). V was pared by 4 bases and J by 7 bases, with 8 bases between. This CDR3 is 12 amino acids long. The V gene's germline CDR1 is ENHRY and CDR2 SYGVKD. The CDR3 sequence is CAISAAGNEQFF. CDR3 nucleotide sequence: TGTGCCATCAGTGCGGCGGGGAATGAGCAGTTCTTC.

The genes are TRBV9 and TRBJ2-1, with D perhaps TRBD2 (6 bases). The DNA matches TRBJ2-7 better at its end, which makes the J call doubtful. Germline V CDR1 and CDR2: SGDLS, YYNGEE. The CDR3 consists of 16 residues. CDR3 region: CASSQEGRGAYNEQYF. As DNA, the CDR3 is TGTGCCAGCAGCCAAGAAGGTCGCGGGGCCTACAATGAGCAGTACTTC.

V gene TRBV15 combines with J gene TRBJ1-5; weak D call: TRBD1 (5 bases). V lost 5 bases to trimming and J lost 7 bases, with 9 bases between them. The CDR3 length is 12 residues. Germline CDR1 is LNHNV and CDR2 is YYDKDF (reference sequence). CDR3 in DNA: TGTGCCACCAGCGCAGGGTTACAGCCCCAGCATTTT. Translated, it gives CATSAGLQPQHF. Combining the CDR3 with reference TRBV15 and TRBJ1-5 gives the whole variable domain DAMVIQNPRYQVTQFGKPVTLSCSQTLNHNVMYWYQQKSSQAPKLLFHYYDKDFNNEADTPDNFQSRRPNTSFCFLDIRSPGLGDTAMYLCATSAGLQPQHFGDGTRLSIL.

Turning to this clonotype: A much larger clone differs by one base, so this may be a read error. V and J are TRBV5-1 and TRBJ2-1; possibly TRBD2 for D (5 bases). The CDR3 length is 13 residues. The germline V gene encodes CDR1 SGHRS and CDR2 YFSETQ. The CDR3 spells CASSPLASNEQSF. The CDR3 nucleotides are TGCGCCAGCAGCCCCTTAGCGAGCAATGAGCAGTCCTTC. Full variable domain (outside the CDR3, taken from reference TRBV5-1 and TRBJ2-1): KAGVTQTPRYLIKTRGQQVTLSCSPISGHRSVSWYQQTPGQGLQFLFEYFSETQRNKGNFPGRFSGRQFSNSRSEMNVSTLELGDSALYLCASSPLASNEQSFGPGTRLTVL.

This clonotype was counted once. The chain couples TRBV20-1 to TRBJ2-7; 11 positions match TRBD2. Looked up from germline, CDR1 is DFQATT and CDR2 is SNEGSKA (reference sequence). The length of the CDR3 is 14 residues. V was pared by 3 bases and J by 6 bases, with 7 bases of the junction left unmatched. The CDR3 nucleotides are TGCAGTGCTAGGGGGGGTAGCGGGAGGGGCGAGCAGTACTTC. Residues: CSARGGSGRGEQYF.

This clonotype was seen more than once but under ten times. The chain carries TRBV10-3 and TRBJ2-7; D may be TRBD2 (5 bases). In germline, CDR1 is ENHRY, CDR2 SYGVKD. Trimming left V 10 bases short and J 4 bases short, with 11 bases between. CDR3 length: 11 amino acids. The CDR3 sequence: CATRDYYEQYF. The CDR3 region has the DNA TGTGCCACCCGTGACTATTACGAGCAGTACTTC.

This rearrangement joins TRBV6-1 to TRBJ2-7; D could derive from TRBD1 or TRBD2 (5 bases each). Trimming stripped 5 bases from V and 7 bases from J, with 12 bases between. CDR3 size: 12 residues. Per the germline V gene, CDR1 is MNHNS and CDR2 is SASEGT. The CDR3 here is CASSRTGTEQYF. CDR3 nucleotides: TGTGCCAGCAGTCGAACCGGGACGGAGCAGTACTTC.

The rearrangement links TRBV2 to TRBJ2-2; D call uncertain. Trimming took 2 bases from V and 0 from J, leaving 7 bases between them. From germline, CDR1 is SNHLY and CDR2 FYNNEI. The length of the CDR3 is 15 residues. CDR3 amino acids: CASSELGPNTGELFF. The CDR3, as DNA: TGTGCCAGCAGTGAATTAGGACCGAACACCGGGGAGCTGTTTTTT.

The CDR3 here is CASSTTGTQYF. As DNA, the CDR3 is TGTGCCAGCAGCACCACAGGTACCCAGTACTTC. The V gene is TRBV7-3, the J gene TRBJ2-5, with D perhaps TRBD1 (5 bases). The CDR3 contains 11 residues. V was shortened by 5 bases and J by 8 bases, with 9 bases between the two germline ends. CDR1 is SGHTA and CDR2 is FQGTGA in the germline V gene. Supplemented by reference TRBV7-3 and TRBJ2-5, the full variable domain reads GAGVSQTPSNKVTEKGKYVELRCDPISGHTALYWYRQSLGQGPEFLIYFQGTGAADDSGLPNDRFFAVRPEGSVSTLKIQRTERGDSAVYLCASSTTGTQYFGPGTRLLVL.

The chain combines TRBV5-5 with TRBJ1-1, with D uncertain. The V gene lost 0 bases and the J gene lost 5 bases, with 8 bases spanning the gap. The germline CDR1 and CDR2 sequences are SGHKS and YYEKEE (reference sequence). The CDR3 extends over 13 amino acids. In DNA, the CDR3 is TGTGCCAGCAGCTTGGCTTCGGGAACTGAAGCTTTCTTT. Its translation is CASSLASGTEAFF.

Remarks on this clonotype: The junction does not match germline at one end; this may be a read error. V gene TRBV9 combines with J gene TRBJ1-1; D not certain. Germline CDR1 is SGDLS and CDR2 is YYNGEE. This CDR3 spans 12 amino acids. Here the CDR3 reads CAGSGSNTEAFF. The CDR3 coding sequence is TGTGCCGGCAGCGGATCGAACACTGAAGCTTTCTTC.

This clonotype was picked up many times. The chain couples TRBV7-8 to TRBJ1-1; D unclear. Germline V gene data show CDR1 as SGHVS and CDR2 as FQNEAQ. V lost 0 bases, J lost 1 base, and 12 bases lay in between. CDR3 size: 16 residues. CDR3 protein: CASSLARPAPNTEAFF. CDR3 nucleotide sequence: TGTGCCAGCAGCTTAGCCCGGCCAGCCCCGAACACTGAAGCTTTCTTT.

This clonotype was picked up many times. The CDR3 region is CSASFARGANQPQHF. Written as DNA, the CDR3 is TGCAGTGCTAGCTTCGCGAGGGGCGCCAACCAGCCCCAGCATTTT. This rearrangement joins TRBV20-1 to TRBJ1-5; possible D gene TRBD1, 5 bases. CDR3 length: 15 amino acids. The V gene's germline CDR1 is DFQATT and CDR2 SNEGSKA (reference sequence). V was cut by 3 bases and J by 7 bases, with 19 bases left in between.

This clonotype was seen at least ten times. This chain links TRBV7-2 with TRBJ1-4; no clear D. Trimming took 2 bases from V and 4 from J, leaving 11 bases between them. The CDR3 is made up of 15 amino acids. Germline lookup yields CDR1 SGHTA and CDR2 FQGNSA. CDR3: CASSLNGRYNEKLFF. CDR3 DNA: TGTGCCAGCAGCTTAAATGGAAGGTATAATGAAAAACTGTTTTTT.

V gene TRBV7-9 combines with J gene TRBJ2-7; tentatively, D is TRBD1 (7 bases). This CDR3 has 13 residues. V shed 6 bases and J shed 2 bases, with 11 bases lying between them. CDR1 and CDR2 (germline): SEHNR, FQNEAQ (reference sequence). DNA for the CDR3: TGTGCCAGCAGGGCGGGACAGACCTACGAGCAGTACTTC. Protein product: CASRAGQTYEQYF.

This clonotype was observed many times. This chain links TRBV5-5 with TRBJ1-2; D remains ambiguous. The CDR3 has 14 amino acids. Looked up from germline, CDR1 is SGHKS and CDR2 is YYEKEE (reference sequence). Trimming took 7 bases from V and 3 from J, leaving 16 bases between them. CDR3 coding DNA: TGTGCCAGCGGATCACCTACGACGCACTATGGCTACACCTTC. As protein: CASGSPTTHYGYTF.

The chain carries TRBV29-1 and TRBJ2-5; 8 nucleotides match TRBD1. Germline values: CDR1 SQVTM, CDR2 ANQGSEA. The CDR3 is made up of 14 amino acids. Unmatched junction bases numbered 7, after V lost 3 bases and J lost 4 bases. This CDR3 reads CSVDGQGLVETQYF. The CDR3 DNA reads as TGCAGCGTTGACGGACAGGGTTTAGTAGAGACCCAGTACTTC. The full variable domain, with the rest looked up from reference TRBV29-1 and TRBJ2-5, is SAVISQKPSRDICQRGTSLTIQCQVDSQVTMMFWYRQQPGQSLTLIATANQGSEATYESGFVIDKFPISRPNLTFSTLTVSNMSPEDSSIYLCSVDGQGLVETQYFGPGTRLLVL.

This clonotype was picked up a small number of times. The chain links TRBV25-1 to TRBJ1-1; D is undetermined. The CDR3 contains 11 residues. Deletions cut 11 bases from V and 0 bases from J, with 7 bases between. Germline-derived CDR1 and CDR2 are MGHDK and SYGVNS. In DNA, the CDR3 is TGTGCCTGTGATCTGAACACTGAAGCTTTCTTT. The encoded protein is CACDLNTEAFF.

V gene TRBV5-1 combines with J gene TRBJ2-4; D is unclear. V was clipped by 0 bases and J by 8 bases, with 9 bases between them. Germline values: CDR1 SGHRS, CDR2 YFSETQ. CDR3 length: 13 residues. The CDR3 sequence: CASSLAGEDIQYF. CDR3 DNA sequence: TGCGCCAGCAGCTTGGCCGGCGAGGACATTCAGTACTTC.

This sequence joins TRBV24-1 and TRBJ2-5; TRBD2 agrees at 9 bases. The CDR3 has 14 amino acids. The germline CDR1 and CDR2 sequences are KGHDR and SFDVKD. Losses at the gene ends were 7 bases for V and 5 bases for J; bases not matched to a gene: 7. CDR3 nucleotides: TGTGCCACCAGCGGGCGGGAGGGTCATGAGACCCAGTACTTC. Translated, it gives CATSGREGHETQYF.

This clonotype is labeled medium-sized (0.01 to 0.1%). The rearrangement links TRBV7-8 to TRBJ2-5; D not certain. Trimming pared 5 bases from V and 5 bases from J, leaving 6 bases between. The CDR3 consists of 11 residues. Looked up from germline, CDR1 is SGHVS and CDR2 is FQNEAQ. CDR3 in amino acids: CASSQRETQYF. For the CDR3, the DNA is TGTGCCAGCAGCCAAAGGGAGACCCAGTACTTC. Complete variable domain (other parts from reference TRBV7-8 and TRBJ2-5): GAGVSQSPRYKVAKRGQDVALRCDPISGHVSLFWYQQALGQGPEFLTYFQNEAQLDKSGLPSDRFFAERPEGSVSTLKIQRTQQEDSAVYLCASSQRETQYFGPGTRLLVL.

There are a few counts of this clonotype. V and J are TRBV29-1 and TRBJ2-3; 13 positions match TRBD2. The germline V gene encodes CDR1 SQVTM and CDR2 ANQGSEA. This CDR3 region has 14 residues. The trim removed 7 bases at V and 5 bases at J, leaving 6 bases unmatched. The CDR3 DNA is TGCAGCGGTAGGACTAGCGGGAGACGAGATACGCAGTATTTT. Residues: CSGRTSGRRDTQYF.

The CDR3 sequence is CSARDQLAGLDEQFF. The CDR3 DNA is TGCAGTGCTAGAGATCAACTAGCGGGGCTGGATGAGCAGTTCTTC. The chain uses TRBV20-1 and TRBJ2-1; 10 bases match TRBD2. The CDR3 has 15 amino acids. V was pared by 0 bases and J by 8 bases, with 7 bases of the junction left unmatched. CDR1 is DFQATT, CDR2 SNEGSKA, per germline (reference sequence).

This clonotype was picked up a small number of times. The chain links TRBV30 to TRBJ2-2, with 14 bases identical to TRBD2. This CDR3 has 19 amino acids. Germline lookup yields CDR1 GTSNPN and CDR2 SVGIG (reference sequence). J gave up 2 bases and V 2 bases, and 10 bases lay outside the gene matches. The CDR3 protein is CAWSSLWTSGRSNTGELFF. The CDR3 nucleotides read TGTGCCTGGAGTTCCCTCTGGACTAGCGGGAGGAGTAACACCGGGGAGCTGTTTTTT.

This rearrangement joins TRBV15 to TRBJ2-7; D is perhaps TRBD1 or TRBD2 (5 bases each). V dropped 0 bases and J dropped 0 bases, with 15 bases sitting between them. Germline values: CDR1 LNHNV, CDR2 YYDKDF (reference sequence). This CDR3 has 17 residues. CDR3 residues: CATSRDLTAAPSYEQYF. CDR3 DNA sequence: TGTGCCACCAGCAGAGATTTGACAGCGGCCCCCTCCTACGAGCAGTACTTC.

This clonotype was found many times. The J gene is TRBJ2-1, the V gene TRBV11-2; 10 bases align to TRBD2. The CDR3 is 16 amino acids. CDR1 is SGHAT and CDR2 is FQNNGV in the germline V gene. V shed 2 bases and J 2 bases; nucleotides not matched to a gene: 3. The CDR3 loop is CASSLPSGRAYNEQFF. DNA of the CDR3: TGTGCCAGCAGCTTACCAAGCGGGAGGGCCTACAATGAGCAGTTCTTC.

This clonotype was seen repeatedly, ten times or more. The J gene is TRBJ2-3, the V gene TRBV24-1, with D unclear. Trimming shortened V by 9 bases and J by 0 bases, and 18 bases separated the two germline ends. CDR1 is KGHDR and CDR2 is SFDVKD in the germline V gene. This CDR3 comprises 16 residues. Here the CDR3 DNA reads TGTGCCACCTCCCCTGGGCTCTTACTGAGCACAGATACGCAGTATTTT. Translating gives CATSPGLLLSTDTQYF.

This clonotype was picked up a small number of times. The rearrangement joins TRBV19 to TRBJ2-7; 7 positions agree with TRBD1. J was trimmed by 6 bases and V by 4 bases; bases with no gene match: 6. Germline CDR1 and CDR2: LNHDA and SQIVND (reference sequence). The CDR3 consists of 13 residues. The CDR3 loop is CASSNGPGGEQYF. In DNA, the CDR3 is TGTGCCAGTAGTAACGGGCCAGGGGGCGAGCAGTACTTC.